The clone carrying this T cell receptor beta chain was seen once. The antigen remains undetermined. The entry originates in a study of cytomegalovirus exposure and HLA in healthy donors. About the study: An earlier analysis identified more than 90 million unique TCR beta sequences in 170 million or so T cells.

The CDR3 is made up of 14 amino acids. Trimming left V 4 bases short and J 5 bases short, with 12 bases between. Germline CDR1 is GTSNPN and CDR2 is SVGIG (reference sequence). PCR used 60 Vbeta primers and 13 Jbeta primers. Authors' analysis steps: Later work found 80 million to 85 million unique TCR beta chains, with roughly 11 million shared. Assay used: immunoSEQ multiplex PCR; TCRdb lists only in-frame clones, some missing. V and J calls and clone size are those listed in that table; D and trimming were worked out from the DNA. This sample has more than 110,000 clones, with 73% found just once. The donors were healthy bone marrow donors. Findings of the study overall: TCR beta sequences numbering around 15,000 were associated with HLA alleles at 0.05 false discovery rate in a later analysis.

This TCR came from a human donor in good health. The sequencing sample was made of PBMCs. The chain combines TRBV30 with TRBJ1-6; no definite D call. The CDR3 coding sequence is TGTGCCTGGACGCTGGACGGGAATAATTCACCCCTCCACTTT. Its translation: CAWTLDGNNSPLHF. Based on the CDR3 plus reference TRBV30 and TRBJ1-6, the full variable domain is SQTIHQWPATLVQPVGSPLSLECTVEGTSNPNLYWYRQAAGRGLQLLFYSVGIGQISSEVPQNLSASRPQDRQFILSSKKLLLSDSGFYLCAWTLDGNNSPLHFGNGTRLTVT.